The 26 T cell receptor beta chains below were found in one sample sequenced in a study of blood T cell repertoires in COVID-19. Sequencing was performed with immunoSEQ multiplex PCR; in TCRdb, only in-frame clones are kept and a portion is missing. The sample has over 70,000 clones; 60% to 85% are singletons. Sequencing was performed on peripheral blood. Receptors originate from a man in his 70s with acute or convalescent COVID-19.

The V gene is TRBV7-9, the J gene TRBJ2-1; 10 bases fit TRBD1. This CDR3 has 15 amino acids. V was clipped by 8 bases and J by 6 bases; unmatched bases: 10. Germline V gives CDR1 SEHNR, CDR2 FQNEAQ (reference sequence). The CDR3 is CASCVGTGDFNEQFF. The CDR3 DNA sequence: TGTGCCAGCTGCGTAGGGACAGGGGATTTCAATGAGCAGTTCTTC.

The rearrangement uses TRBV28 and TRBJ1-2; TRBD1 is a possible D gene (5 bases). Germline V lookup: CDR1 MDHEN, CDR2 SYDVKM. V gave up 2 bases and J gave up 7 bases, with 17 bases separating them. The CDR3 has 15 amino acids. The CDR3 DNA sequence: TGTGCCAGCAGTTTAGTCCCAGGGCCATTGGGTGGCTACACCTTC. This translates into CASSLVPGPLGGYTF.

The V call is TRBV5-1, the J call TRBJ1-2, with D possibly being TRBD1 (6 bases). Germline CDR1 reads SGHRS; CDR2 reads YFSETQ. The V end was cut by 4 bases, the J end by 7 bases, with 8 bases between. The CDR3 consists of 11 residues. The CDR3 is CASSPGAGYTF. CDR3 DNA sequence: TGCGCCAGCAGCCCAGGGGCTGGCTACACCTTC.

V usage is TRBV5-1 and J usage is TRBJ1-2, with TRBD1 matching over 8 bases. Per the germline V gene, CDR1 is SGHRS and CDR2 is YFSETQ. CDR3 length: 14 residues. The junction had 6 bases not matched to a gene; V was cut back by 0 bases and J by 8 bases. CDR3 protein: CASSLGTGYKGYTF. For the CDR3, the DNA is TGCGCCAGCAGCTTGGGGACAGGGTATAAAGGCTACACCTTC. The full variable domain, its missing parts supplied by reference TRBV5-1 and TRBJ1-2, is KAGVTQTPRYLIKTRGQQVTLSCSPISGHRSVSWYQQTPGQGLQFLFEYFSETQRNKGNFPGRFSGRQFSNSRSEMNVSTLELGDSALYLCASSLGTGYKGYTFGSGTRLTVV.

The chain employs TRBV28 and TRBJ1-1; weak D call: TRBD1 (5 bases). CDR1 and CDR2 (germline): MDHEN, SYDVKM. The CDR3 loop spans 15 amino acids. Trimming took 1 base from V and 4 from J, leaving 13 bases between them. The CDR3 bases are TGTGCCAGCAGTTTATTCGGCAGGGATATCACTGAAGCTTTCTTT. It yields the protein CASSLFGRDITEAFF.

The chain uses TRBV5-5 and TRBJ1-2; 11 bases agree with TRBD1. Unmatched junction bases numbered 9, after V lost 2 bases and J lost 6 bases. CDR1 and CDR2 (germline): SGHKS, YYEKEE (reference sequence). This CDR3 is 16 amino acids long. The CDR3: CASSLVWDRGENGYTF. Here the CDR3 DNA reads TGTGCCAGCAGCTTAGTCTGGGACAGGGGGGAAAATGGCTACACCTTC.

V usage is TRBV4-1 and J usage is TRBJ2-1; D may be TRBD2 (6 bases). CDR3 length equals 13 residues. In germline, CDR1 is MGHRA, CDR2 YSYEKL. The V end lost 4 bases, the J end lost 4 bases, and 8 bases lay between the germline ends. The CDR3 bases are TGCGCCAGCAGCCGAGCGGGTTACAATGAGCAGTTCTTC. It translates to CASSRAGYNEQFF.

The CDR3 sequence is CASSPGNGQGWEKLFF. CDR3 bases: TGTGCCAGCAGCCCCGGTAACGGACAGGGATGGGAAAAACTGTTTTTT. The chain combines TRBV9 with TRBJ1-4; 8 bases line up with TRBD1. J gave up 8 bases and V 4 bases, and 13 bases lay outside the gene matches. Per germline, CDR1 SGDLS and CDR2 YYNGEE. CDR3 size: 16 residues.

The J gene is TRBJ2-2, the V gene TRBV30; perhaps TRBD2 as D (5 bases). Germline assignment: CDR1 GTSNPN and CDR2 SVGIG (reference sequence). The V end was cut by 2 bases, the J end by 4 bases, with 11 bases between. This CDR3 has 14 amino acids. In nucleotides, the CDR3 is TGTGCCTGGAGTAACGGGGTTGGCACCGGGGAGCTGTTTTTT. This gives the protein CAWSNGVGTGELFF.

This chain links TRBV19 with TRBJ2-3; D unresolved. Trimming removed 4 bases from V and 1 base from J, with 12 bases in between. The CDR3 has 15 amino acids. Germline V gives CDR1 LNHDA, CDR2 SQIVND (reference sequence). The CDR3 bases are TGTGCCAGTAGTACTGCAGATCTAGGCACAGATACGCAGTATTTT. As protein: CASSTADLGTDTQYF. The variable domain in full, with the rest retrieved from reference TRBV19 and TRBJ2-3, is DGGITQSPKYLFRKEGQNVTLSCEQNLNHDAMYWYRQDPGQGLRLIYYSQIVNDFQKGDIAEGYSVSREKKESFPLTVTSAQKNPTAFYLCASSTADLGTDTQYFGPGTRLTVL.

The CDR3 DNA reads as TGTGCCTGGAGTACAGCCGGGGGCAATGAGCAGTTCTTC. Residues: CAWSTAGGNEQFF. The chain has TRBV30 and TRBJ2-1; weak D call: TRBD2 (6 bases). The CDR3 runs to 13 residues. With 2 bases removed from V and 6 bases from J, the gap between germline ends came to 11 bases. Per germline, CDR1 GTSNPN and CDR2 SVGIG (reference sequence). Full variable domain (missing parts from reference TRBV30 and TRBJ2-1): SQTIHQWPATLVQPVGSPLSLECTVEGTSNPNLYWYRQAAGRGLQLLFYSVGIGQISSEVPQNLSASRPQDRQFILSSKKLLLSDSGFYLCAWSTAGGNEQFFGPGTRLTVL.

The V and J genes are TRBV27 and TRBJ1-4; weak D call: TRBD1 (5 bases). Trimming took 1 base from V and 8 from J, leaving 8 bases between them. This CDR3 comprises 13 residues. Per the germline V gene, CDR1 is MNHEY and CDR2 is SMNVEV (reference sequence). As DNA, the CDR3 is TGTGCCAGCAGTTTATGGGGCGAAGAAAAACTGTTTTTT. Its translation is CASSLWGEEKLFF.

This clone was seen just once. The rearrangement joins TRBV3-1 (or the pseudogene TRBV3-2) to TRBJ2-1; TRBD1 is a possible D gene (5 bases). Per the germline V gene, CDR1 is LGHDT and CDR2 is YNNKEL (reference sequence). The CDR3 spans 17 residues. The V gene lost 2 bases and the J gene lost 5 bases, with 19 bases spanning the gap. The CDR3 region has the DNA TGTGCCAGCAGCCAATCTCGTAGGTACCAAGGGGACAATGAGCAGTTCTTC. Its protein product is CASSQSRRYQGDNEQFF.

The chain carries TRBV6-5 and TRBJ2-2; no clear D. The ends were cut back, 5 bases at V and 7 bases at J, with 8 bases in the middle. Per germline, CDR1 MNHEY and CDR2 SVGAGI. CDR3 size: 12 residues. As DNA, the CDR3 is TGTGCCAGCAGTCTCGAGTACGGGGAGCTGTTTTTT. It is translated as CASSLEYGELFF.

The V call is TRBV6-5, the J call TRBJ1-1, with D tentatively TRBD1 (5 bases). The V and J ends lost 7 bases and 1 base respectively, with 13 bases between them. Germline assignment: CDR1 MNHEY and CDR2 SVGAGI. The CDR3 consists of 14 residues. The CDR3 nucleotides are TGTGCCAGCACCCGGGGGAAAGGGAACACTGAAGCTTTCTTT. It encodes CASTRGKGNTEAFF.

The rearrangement uses TRBV5-1 and TRBJ2-3; TRBD1 aligns across 8 bases. J gave up 1 base and V 4 bases, and 5 bases lay outside the gene matches. From germline, CDR1 is SGHRS and CDR2 YFSETQ. The CDR3 consists of 15 residues. The CDR3 here is CASSLTGGGTDTQYF. CDR3 bases: TGCGCCAGCAGCCTTACAGGGGGTGGCACAGATACGCAGTATTTT. The whole variable domain, filled in from reference TRBV5-1 and TRBJ2-3, reads KAGVTQTPRYLIKTRGQQVTLSCSPISGHRSVSWYQQTPGQGLQFLFEYFSETQRNKGNFPGRFSGRQFSNSRSEMNVSTLELGDSALYLCASSLTGGGTDTQYFGPGTRLTVL.

The chain joins TRBV4-1 to TRBJ2-1; no firm D call. There are 12 residues in the CDR3. Germline V gives CDR1 MGHRA, CDR2 YSYEKL. V was trimmed by 1 base and J by 7 bases, leaving 5 bases between them. CDR3 DNA: TGCGCCAGCAGCCAAGTATTAAATGAGCAGTTCTTC. Translation: CASSQVLNEQFF.

This clone occurred a few times. The gene calls are TRBV28 and TRBJ1-6, with D perhaps matching TRBD1 (5 bases). Germline V gene sequence: CDR1 MDHEN, CDR2 SYDVKM. V gave up 7 bases and J gave up 1 base, with 14 bases separating them. CDR3 size: 16 residues. CDR3 in amino acids: CASIPIDSSYNSPLHF. In DNA form, the CDR3 reads TGTGCCAGCATCCCAATCGACAGTTCCTATAATTCACCCCTCCACTTT.

The chain employs TRBV29-1 and TRBJ1-2; D is uncertain. The germline V gene encodes CDR1 SQVTM and CDR2 ANQGSEA. The CDR3 is 16 amino acids. Between the trimmed V and J ends, which lost 2 bases and 0 bases, there was a span of 16 bases. CDR3 coding DNA: TGCAGCGTTGAAAGTCGGGGATGGAGGACTAACTATGGCTACACCTTC. Translated: CSVESRGWRTNYGYTF.

The rearrangement links TRBV18 to TRBJ2-1; the match to TRBD2 covers 7 bases. Per the germline V gene, CDR1 is KGHSH and CDR2 is LQKENI. The CDR3 consists of 13 residues. The J segment lost 7 bases and the V segment lost 1 base, leaving 1 base of the junction unmatched. CDR3 coding DNA: TGTGCCAGCTCACCACGGGAGGGAAATGAGCAGTTCTTC. Its protein product is CASSPREGNEQFF.

The chain uses TRBV23-1 and TRBJ2-1; 8 bases line up with TRBD1. TRBV23-1 is sorted into the ORF group, with uncertain function. The V gene end was trimmed by 6 bases and the J gene end by 9 bases; junction bases not matched to a gene: 4. This CDR3 contains 12 residues. For the CDR3, the DNA is TGCGCCAGCAGACTGACAGGGGTTGAGCAGTTCTTC. It specifies CASRLTGVEQFF.

The CDR3 DNA reads as TGTGCCAGCAGTTACTCCACAGACTATGGCTACACCTTC. It encodes CASSYSTDYGYTF. V and J are TRBV6-6 and TRBJ1-2; no definite D call. V lost 0 bases and J 3 bases, leaving 5 bases between the germline ends. The CDR3 has 13 amino acids. Germline V CDR1 and CDR2: MNHNY, SVGAGI (reference sequence).

In its sample, this clone was seen a few times. The chain carries TRBV11-2 and TRBJ1-3; D may be TRBD1 (5 bases). Between the trimmed V and J ends, which lost 6 bases and 0 bases, there was a span of 12 bases. The CDR3 consists of 15 residues. Per germline, CDR1 SGHAT and CDR2 FQNNGV. The CDR3 spells CASSSTGGSGNTIYF. DNA of the CDR3: TGTGCCAGCAGTTCGACGGGGGGCTCTGGAAACACCATATATTTT.

Points on this clone: A junction boundary mismatches the germline segment, possibly from a read error. J is TRBJ2-1 and V is TRBV19, with a possible D match to TRBD2 (6 bases). Germline V CDR1 and CDR2: LNHDA, SQIVND (reference sequence). The CDR3 is 15 residues long. CDR3 nucleotide sequence: TGTGCCAGCAGTATAATGCGGGGCCCTCACAATGAGCAGTTCTTC. Translated, it gives CASSIMRGPHNEQFF.

The genes are TRBV30 and TRBJ1-4; 7 bases map to TRBD1. J gave up 9 bases and V 0 bases, and 1 base lay outside the gene matches. This CDR3 region has 12 residues. The germline gives CDR1 GTSNPN, CDR2 SVGIG (reference sequence). The DNA of the CDR3 is TGTGCCTGGAGTGTTAGGGGGCAAAAACTGTTTTTT. Translation: CAWSVRGQKLFF.

The chain joins TRBV5-1 to TRBJ2-2; 10 nucleotides align to TRBD2. This CDR3 is built from 15 residues. Germline V gene lookup returns CDR1 SGHRS and CDR2 YFSETQ. V was pared by 2 bases and J by 6 bases, with 4 bases of the junction left unmatched. The CDR3 reads CASSFTSGKAGELFF. CDR3 bases: TGCGCCAGCAGCTTTACTAGCGGGAAAGCCGGGGAGCTGTTTTTT. Based on the CDR3 plus reference TRBV5-1 and TRBJ2-2, the full variable domain is KAGVTQTPRYLIKTRGQQVTLSCSPISGHRSVSWYQQTPGQGLQFLFEYFSETQRNKGNFPGRFSGRQFSNSRSEMNVSTLELGDSALYLCASSFTSGKAGELFFGEGSRLTVL.